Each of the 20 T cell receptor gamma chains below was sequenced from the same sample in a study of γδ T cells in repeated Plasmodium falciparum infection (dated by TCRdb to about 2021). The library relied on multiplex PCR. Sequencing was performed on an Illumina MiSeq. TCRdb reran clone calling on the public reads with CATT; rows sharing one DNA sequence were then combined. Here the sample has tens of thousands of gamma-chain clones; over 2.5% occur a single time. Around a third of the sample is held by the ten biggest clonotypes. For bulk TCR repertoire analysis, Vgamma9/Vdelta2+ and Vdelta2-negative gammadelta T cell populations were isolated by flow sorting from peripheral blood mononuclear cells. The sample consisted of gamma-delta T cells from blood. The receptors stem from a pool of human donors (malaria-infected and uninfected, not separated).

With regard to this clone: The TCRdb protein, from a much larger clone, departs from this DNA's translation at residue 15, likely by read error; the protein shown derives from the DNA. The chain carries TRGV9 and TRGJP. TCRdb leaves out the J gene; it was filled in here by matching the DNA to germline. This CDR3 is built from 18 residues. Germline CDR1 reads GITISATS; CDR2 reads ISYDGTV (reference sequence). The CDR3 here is CALWEVRGEELGKKTKVF. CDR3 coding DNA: TGTGCCTTGTGGGAGGTTCGAGGGGAAGAGTTGGGCAAAAAAACCAAGGTATTT.

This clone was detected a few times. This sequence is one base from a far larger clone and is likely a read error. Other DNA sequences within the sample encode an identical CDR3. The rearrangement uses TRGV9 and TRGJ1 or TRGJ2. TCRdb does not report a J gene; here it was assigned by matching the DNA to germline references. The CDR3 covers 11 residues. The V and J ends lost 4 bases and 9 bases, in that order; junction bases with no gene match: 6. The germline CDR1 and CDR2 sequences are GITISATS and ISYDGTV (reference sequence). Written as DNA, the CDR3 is TGTGCCTTGTGGGACGAGGTTAAGAAACTCTTT. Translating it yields CALWDEVKKLF.

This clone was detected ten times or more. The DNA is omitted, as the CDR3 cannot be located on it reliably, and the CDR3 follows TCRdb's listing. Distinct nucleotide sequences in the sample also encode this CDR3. The CDR3: CATWDRLGIIRNSLAVEQHLLSQVSIGRIQHF. The J gene was not called, though the V gene is TRGV5. The CDR3 comprises 32 residues, both ends counted. In germline, CDR1 is VINAFY, CDR2 YDVSNSKD.

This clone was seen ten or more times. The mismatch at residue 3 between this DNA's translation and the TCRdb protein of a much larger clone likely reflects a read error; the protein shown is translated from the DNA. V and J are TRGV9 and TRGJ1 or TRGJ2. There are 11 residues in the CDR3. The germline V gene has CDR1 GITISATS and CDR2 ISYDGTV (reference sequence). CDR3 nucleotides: TGTGCCATGTGGGATTGTTATAAGAAACTCTTT. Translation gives CAMWDCYKKLF.

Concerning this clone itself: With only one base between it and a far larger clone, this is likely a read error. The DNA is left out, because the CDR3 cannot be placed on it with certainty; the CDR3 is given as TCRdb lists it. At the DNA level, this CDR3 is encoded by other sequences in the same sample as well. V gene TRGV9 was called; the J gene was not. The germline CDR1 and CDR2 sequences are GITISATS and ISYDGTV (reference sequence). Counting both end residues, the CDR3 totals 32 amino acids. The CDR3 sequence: CALWEVQGAARNSLAVEQHLLSQVSIGRIQHF.

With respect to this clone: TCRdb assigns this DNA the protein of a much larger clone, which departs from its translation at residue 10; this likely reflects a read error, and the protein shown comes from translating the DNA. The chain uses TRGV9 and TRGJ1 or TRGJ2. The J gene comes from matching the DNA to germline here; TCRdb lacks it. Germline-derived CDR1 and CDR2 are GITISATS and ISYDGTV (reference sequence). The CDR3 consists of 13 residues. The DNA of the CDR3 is TGTGCCTTGTGGGAGGTGCCGAGTTATATGAAACTCTTT. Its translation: CALWEVPSYMKLF.

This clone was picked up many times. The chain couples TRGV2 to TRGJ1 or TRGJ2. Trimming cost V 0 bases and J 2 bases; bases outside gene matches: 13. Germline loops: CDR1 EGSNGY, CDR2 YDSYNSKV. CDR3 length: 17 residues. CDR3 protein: CATWDGPCKLDYYKKLF. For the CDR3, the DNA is TGTGCCACCTGGGACGGGCCATGCAAGTTGGATTATTATAAGAAACTCTTT.

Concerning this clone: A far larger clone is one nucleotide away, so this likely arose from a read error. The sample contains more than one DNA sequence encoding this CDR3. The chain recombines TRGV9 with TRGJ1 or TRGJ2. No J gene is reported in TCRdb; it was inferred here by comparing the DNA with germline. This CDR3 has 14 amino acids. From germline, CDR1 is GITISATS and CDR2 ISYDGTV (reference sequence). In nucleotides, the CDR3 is TGTGCCCTGTGGGAGGTCCACCGTTGTTATAAGAAACTCTTT. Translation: CALWEVHRCYKKLF.

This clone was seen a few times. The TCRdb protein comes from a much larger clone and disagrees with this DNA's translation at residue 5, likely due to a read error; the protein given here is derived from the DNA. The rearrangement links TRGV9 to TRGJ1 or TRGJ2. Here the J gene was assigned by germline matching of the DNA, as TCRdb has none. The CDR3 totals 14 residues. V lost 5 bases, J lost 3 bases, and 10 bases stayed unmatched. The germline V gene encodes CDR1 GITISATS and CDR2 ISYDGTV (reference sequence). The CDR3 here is CALWGATSYYKKLF. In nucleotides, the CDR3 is TGTGCCTTGTGGGGGGCTACCTCTTATTATAAGAAACTCTTT.

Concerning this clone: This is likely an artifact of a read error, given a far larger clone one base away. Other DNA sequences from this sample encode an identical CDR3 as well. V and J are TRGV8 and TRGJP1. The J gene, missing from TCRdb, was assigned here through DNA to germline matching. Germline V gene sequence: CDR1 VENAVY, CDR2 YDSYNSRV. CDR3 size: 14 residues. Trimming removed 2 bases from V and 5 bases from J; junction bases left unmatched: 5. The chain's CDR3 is CATWDIGTGWFKIF. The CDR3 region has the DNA TGTGCCACCTGGGATATTGGTACTGGTTGGTTCAAGATATTT.

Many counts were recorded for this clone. The CDR3 sequence: CATWDAFGGYKKLF. The CDR3, as DNA: TGTGCCACCTGGGATGCATTCGGAGGCTATAAGAAACTCTTT. The rearrangement joins TRGV8 to TRGJ1 or TRGJ2. This CDR3 is 14 amino acids long. Germline V CDR1 and CDR2: VENAVY, YDSYNSRV. The junction had 12 bases not matched to a gene; V was cut back by 3 bases and J by 7 bases.

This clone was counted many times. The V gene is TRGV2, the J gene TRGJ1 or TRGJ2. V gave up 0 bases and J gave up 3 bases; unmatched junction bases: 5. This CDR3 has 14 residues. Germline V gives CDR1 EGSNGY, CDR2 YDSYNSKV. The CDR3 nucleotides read TGTGCCACCTGGGACGGGCCGAGTTATTATAAGAAACTCTTT. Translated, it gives CATWDGPSYYKKLF.

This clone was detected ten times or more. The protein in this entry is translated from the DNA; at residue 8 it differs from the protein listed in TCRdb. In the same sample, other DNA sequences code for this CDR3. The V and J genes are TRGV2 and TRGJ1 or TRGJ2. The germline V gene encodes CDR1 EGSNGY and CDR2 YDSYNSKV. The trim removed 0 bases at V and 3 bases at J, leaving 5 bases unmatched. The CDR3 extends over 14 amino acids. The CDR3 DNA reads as TGTGCCACCTGGGACGGGCCCTTTTATTATAAGAAACTCTTT. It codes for CATWDGPFYYKKLF.

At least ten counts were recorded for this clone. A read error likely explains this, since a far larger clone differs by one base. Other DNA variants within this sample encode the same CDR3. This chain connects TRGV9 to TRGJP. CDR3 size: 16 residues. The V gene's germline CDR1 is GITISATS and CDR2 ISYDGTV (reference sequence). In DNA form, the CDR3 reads TGTGCCTTGTGGAGAAGTCAAGAGTTGGGCAAAAAAATCAAGGTATTC. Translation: CALWRSQELGKKIKVF.

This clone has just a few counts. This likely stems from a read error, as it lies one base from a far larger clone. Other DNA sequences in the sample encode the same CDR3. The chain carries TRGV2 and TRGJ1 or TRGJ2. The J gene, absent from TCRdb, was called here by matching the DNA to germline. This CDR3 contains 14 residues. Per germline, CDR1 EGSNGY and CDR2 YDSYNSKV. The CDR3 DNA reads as TGTGCCACCTGGGACGCTTCTTTTTATTACAAGAAACTCTTT. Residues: CATWDASFYYKKLF.

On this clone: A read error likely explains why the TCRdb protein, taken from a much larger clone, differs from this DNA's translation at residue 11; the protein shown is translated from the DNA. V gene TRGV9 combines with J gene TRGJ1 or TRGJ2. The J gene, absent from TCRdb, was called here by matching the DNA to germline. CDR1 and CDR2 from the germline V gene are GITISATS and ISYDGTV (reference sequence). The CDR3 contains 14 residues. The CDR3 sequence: CALWEPPNYYRKLF. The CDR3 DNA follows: TGTGCCTTGTGGGAGCCTCCGAATTATTATAGGAAACTCTTT.

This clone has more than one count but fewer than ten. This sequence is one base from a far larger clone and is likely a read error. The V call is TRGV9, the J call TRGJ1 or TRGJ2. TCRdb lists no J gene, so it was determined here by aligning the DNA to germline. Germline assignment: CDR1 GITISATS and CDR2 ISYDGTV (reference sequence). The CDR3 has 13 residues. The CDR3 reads CALWELPNYKKLF. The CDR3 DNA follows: TGCGCCTTGTGGGAGTTACCGAATTATAAGAAACTCTTT.

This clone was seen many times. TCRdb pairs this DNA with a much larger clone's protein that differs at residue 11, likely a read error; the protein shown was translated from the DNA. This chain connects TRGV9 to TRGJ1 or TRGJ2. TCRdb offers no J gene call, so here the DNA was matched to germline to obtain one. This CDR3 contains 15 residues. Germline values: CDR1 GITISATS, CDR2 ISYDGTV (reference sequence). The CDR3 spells CALWEAYRNYCKKLF. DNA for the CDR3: TGTGCCTTGTGGGAGGCGTACCGAAATTATTGTAAGAAACTCTTT.

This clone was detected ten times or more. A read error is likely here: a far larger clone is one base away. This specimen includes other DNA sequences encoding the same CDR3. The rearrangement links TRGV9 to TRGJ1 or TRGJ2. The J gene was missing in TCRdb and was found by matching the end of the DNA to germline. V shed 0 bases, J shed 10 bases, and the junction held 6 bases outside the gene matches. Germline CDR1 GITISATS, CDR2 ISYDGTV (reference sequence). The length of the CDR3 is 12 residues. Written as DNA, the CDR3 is TGTGCCTTGTGGGAGGTGGGTTACAAGAAACTCTTT. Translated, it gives CALWEVGYKKLF.

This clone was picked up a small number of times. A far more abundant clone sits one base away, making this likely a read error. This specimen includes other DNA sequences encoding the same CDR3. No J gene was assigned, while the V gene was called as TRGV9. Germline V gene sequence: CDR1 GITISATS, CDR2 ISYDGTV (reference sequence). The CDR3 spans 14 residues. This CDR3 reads CALWEYRRGRIKLF. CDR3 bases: TGTGCCCTGTGGGAGTACCGCCGGGGAAGAATAAAACTCTTT.